This T cell receptor (beta chain) comes out of a study of CD8+ T cells in alopecia areata. Study-level background: Dosing with tofacitinib proceeded for 6 to 18 months, followed by 6 months off drug. Study-wide results and limits: Clonality exceeded that of normal scalp in lesional scalp, most notably in alopecia totalis/universalis. Treatment with tofacitinib significantly lowered scalp clonality and reduced expanded CD8+ clones among the top 100.

On this clone: Antigen specificity is unknown.

RNA extraction was followed by reverse transcription into cDNA, which acted as the sequencing template. Data came from immunoSEQ multiplex PCR; TCRdb stores just in-frame clones and leaves some out. The sample carries around 100,000 clones, almost 60% recorded once. Noted treatment: oral pan-JAK inhibitor, 5-10 mg twice daily. PBMC-derived CD4+ and CD8+ T cells were sorted. V was cut by 5 bases and J by 2 bases, with 16 bases left in between. From germline, CDR1 is SEHNR and CDR2 FQNEAQ (reference sequence). The CDR3 totals 15 residues. This receptor was identified in a human donor with alopecia areata. The sample consisted of CD8+ T cells sorted from blood, taken between weeks 55 and 70, from a patient treated with tofacitinib. The chain carries TRBV7-9 and TRBJ2-7; no clear D gene. The CDR3 coding sequence is TGTGCCAGCAGCCCTCAGGAGTCTTCAACCTACGAGCAGTACTTC. Translation gives CASSPQESSTYEQYF.